Listed here is a single T cell receptor (beta chain). Its target is not known. The missing CDR3 end, 3 residues past where the read stops, is filled in from the germline J gene. Related graft donors supplied nonmyeloablative bone marrow transplants, and mixed chimerism was transient. Thawed PBMCs were FACS-sorted into unstimulated CD4+CD25+CD127- regulatory T cells, CD4+CD25- non-regulatory cells, CD4 and CD8 cells. The data belong to a study of Tregs in tolerant kidney transplant recipients. Study-wide points: Biological reproducibility was not directly addressed in this study. In tolerant patients, donor-specific Tregs outgrew total Tregs, suggesting antigen-driven expansion.

Profiled with immunoSEQ multiplex PCR; TCRdb holds only in-frame clones, not every one. The sample totals 20,000 to 30,000 clones; its top ten clones hold more than 3.5%. The V end was cut by 8 bases, the J end by 4 bases, with 14 bases between. This CDR3 contains 13 residues. Germline lookup yields CDR1 WSHSY and CDR2 SAAADI. This chain connects TRBV10-2 to TRBJ1-1; possible D gene TRBD1, 6 bases. The sample consisted of CD4+ T cells from blood (PBMCs), taken 6 months after the transplant. This TCR was recovered from a human patient who received a combined kidney and bone marrow transplant. Some T cells may be transferred from the graft donor. CDR3 sequence: CASSDKGGTEAFF. The part of the CDR3 DNA that was read is TGCGCCAGCTCTGACAAAGGGGGCACTGAA.